This T cell receptor (beta chain) was profiled in a study of HIV-infected children after antiretroviral therapy interruption. Overall study: For the interruption arm, samples span week 0 through about 3 years after study end. In continuous treatment, analyzed samples were from weeks 0, 48 and 150. The study's findings and limits: After treatment interruption started, naive CD4+ CDR3 overlap across time points dropped.

Unique molecular identifiers were included in an RNA-based 3' RACE TCR library. MiXCR was run by TCRdb on the 3' RACE reads, yielding one entry per CDR3 protein. The sample has about 15,000 distinct CDR3 sequences, approximately 3.6% seen once; the top ten hold roughly 5.1%. The CDR3 is 15 residues long. CDR1 is MGHRA, CDR2 YSYEKL, per germline. Treatment: PENTA 11 planned treatment interruption arm or continuous ART arm. This clonotype was seen at least ten times. Its antigen is as yet unknown. Its ends do not fully match the called genes, so a read error is possible. This receptor was taken from a child between 2 and 17 years old with HIV. This specimen was CD45RA+ CD4+ T cells from PBMCs, taken from a donor given antiretroviral therapy, either interrupted or continuous. Subset: naive CD4+ CD45RA+ CD45RO- T cells. The rearrangement links TRBV4-1 to TRBJ2-7, with D perhaps TRBD1 (6 bases). The CDR3 nucleotides read TGTGCCAGCAGCCAAGATAAGGGACAAACCTATGAACAGTACTTC. It is translated as CASSQDKGQTYEQYF.